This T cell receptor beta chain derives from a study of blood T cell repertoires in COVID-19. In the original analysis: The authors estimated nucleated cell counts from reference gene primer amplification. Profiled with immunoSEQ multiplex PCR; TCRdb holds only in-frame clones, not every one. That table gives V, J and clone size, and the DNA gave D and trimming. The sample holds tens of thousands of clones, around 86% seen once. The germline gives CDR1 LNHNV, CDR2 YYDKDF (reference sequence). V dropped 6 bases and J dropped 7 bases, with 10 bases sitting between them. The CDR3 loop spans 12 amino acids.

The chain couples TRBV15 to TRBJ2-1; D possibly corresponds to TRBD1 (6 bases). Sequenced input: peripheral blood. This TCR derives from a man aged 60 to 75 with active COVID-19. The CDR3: CATRLTGNEQFF. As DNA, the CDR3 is TGTGCCACCAGATTAACAGGGAATGAGCAGTTCTTC.